This T cell receptor (beta chain) came from a study of T cells in Graves' hyperthyroidism and ophthalmopathy. Study information: The initial diagnosis was the point when peripheral blood was collected, ahead of any treatment.

TCR beta CDR3 regions were amplified from RNA. First-round RT-PCR with HTBI primers amplified the TCR CDR3 region. A single record per CDR3 protein comes from TCRdb applying MiXCR to the multiplex PCR reads. The table includes some 270,000 distinct CDR3 sequences, approximately 23% detected once. Trimming cost V 2 bases and J 4 bases, with 11 bases left between them. The CDR3 loop spans 14 amino acids. The V gene's germline CDR1 is LGHNT and CDR2 FRNRAP. Fresh 10 ml peripheral blood yielded PBMCs. Study-wide results and limits: Most expanded thyroid clonotypes above 0.001 recurred in blood.

To note about this clonotype: What it binds is unknown.

V is TRBV12-5 and J is TRBJ1-2; a weak D match, TRBD1 (6 bases). The sequenced material came from blood. This receptor was identified in a woman between 35 and 50 years old with Graves' ophthalmopathy. The CDR3 is CASGLTTGSYGYTF. For the CDR3, the DNA is TGTGCTAGTGGTTTGACGACAGGATCCTATGGCTACACCTTC.